A single sample is the source of the 14 T cell receptor beta chains below, sequenced in a study of blood T cell repertoires in COVID-19. Using immunoSEQ multiplex PCR, the repertoire was profiled, and TCRdb retains in-frame clones only, with some absent. The sample has hundreds of thousands of clones, approximately 86% seen once. Sequencing was carried out using peripheral blood. The receptors stem from a woman in her sixties with COVID-19, enrolled during active disease.

The chain employs TRBV9 and TRBJ1-2; 10 bases are shared with TRBD1. This CDR3 is built from 17 residues. Germline V gene lookup returns CDR1 SGDLS and CDR2 YYNGEE. Trimming took 0 bases from V and 3 from J; bases not matched to a gene: 8. Here the CDR3 reads CASSVGGQGLVDYGYTF. In DNA, the CDR3 is TGTGCCAGCAGCGTAGGGGGACAGGGGTTAGTAGACTATGGCTACACCTTC.

The genes are TRBV5-1 and TRBJ2-7, with 11 bases identical to TRBD2. CDR1 is SGHRS, CDR2 YFSETQ, per germline. V shed 4 bases, J shed 6 bases, and the junction held 12 bases outside the gene matches. This CDR3 has 16 amino acids. The CDR3 loop is CASSSGRIAGGLEQYF. CDR3 coding DNA: TGCGCCAGCAGCAGTGGTAGAATAGCGGGGGGGCTCGAGCAGTACTTC.

CDR3 amino acids: CASSPDRENYGYTF. CDR3 DNA sequence: TGTGCCAGCAGCCCTGACAGGGAGAACTATGGCTACACCTTC. J is TRBJ1-2 and V is TRBV7-9; 7 bases match TRBD1. The J segment lost 2 bases and the V segment lost 5 bases, leaving 5 bases of the junction unmatched. From germline, CDR1 is SEHNR and CDR2 FQNEAQ (reference sequence). This CDR3 is built from 14 residues.

The J gene is TRBJ2-1, the V gene TRBV7-3; 8 bases agree with TRBD2. The J segment lost 2 bases and the V segment lost 5 bases, leaving 8 bases of the junction unmatched. The CDR3 runs to 16 residues. The germline V gene has CDR1 SGHTA and CDR2 FQGTGA. As DNA, the CDR3 is TGTGCCAGCAGCCCGATAGCGGGGTCTACCTACAATGAGCAGTTCTTC. Residues: CASSPIAGSTYNEQFF.

Of note for this clone: The sample carries other DNA sequences with the same CDR3. V and J are TRBV12-3 or TRBV12-4 and TRBJ1-1; D is unclear. The CDR3 is 11 amino acids. V was clipped by 4 bases and J by 3 bases, with 3 bases between them. The CDR3, as DNA: TGTGCCAGCAGTTCCTACACTGAAGCTTTCTTT. Its protein product is CASSSYTEAFF.

J is TRBJ2-1 and V is TRBV6-5, with 7 bases identical to TRBD1. V shed 8 bases and J 0 bases; nucleotides not matched to a gene: 7. CDR1 MNHEY and CDR2 SVGAGI come from the germline V gene. The CDR3 contains 15 residues. The CDR3 region is CASLRDRSSYNEQFF. The CDR3 DNA follows: TGTGCCAGCCTCCGGGACAGAAGCTCCTACAATGAGCAGTTCTTC.

The J gene is TRBJ2-5, the V gene TRBV29-1, with D tentatively TRBD2 (5 bases). Germline CDR1 is SQVTM and CDR2 is ANQGSEA. V was pared by 6 bases and J by 7 bases, with 15 bases between. This CDR3 comprises 12 residues. CDR3 nucleotide sequence: TGCAGCGTAGATGATCCCGAGGGGACCCAGTACTTC. Its translation is CSVDDPEGTQYF.

The V gene is TRBV5-1, the J gene TRBJ1-1; 9 bases line up with TRBD1. With V trimmed by 8 bases and J by 1 base, 9 bases remained unmatched. Germline CDR1 is SGHRS and CDR2 is YFSETQ. This CDR3 region has 15 residues. CDR3: CASKDQGQGNTEAFF. The DNA of the CDR3 is TGCGCCAGTAAAGACCAGGGACAGGGGAACACTGAAGCTTTCTTT.

The V and J genes are TRBV21-1 and TRBJ1-2; the D call in the table, TRBD1, was not verified against the DNA. TRBV21-1 is a known pseudogene. The CDR3 has 17 residues. Here the CDR3 reads CASSKEGNRDDFYGYTF. DNA for the CDR3: TGTGCCAGCAGCAAAGAGGGTAACAGGGATGACTTCTATGGCTACACCTTC.

This sequence joins TRBV19 and TRBJ1-1; 9 bases match TRBD1. V was clipped by 4 bases and J by 0 bases; unmatched bases: 3. The CDR3 runs 15 residues. CDR1 is LNHDA, CDR2 SQIVND, per germline (reference sequence). The CDR3 DNA reads as TGTGCCAGTAGTAACAGGGGGCTGATGAACACTGAAGCTTTCTTT. Translating it yields CASSNRGLMNTEAFF.

The chain uses TRBV2 and TRBJ1-5; 9 bases are shared with TRBD1. This CDR3 region has 15 residues. Germline assignment: CDR1 SNHLY and CDR2 FYNNEI. J gave up 5 bases and V 7 bases, and 9 bases lay outside the gene matches. The CDR3 DNA is TGTGCCAGCACTAGGGACAGGGATGGCGATCAGCCCCAGCATTTT. This codes for CASTRDRDGDQPQHF. The full variable domain, with the rest looked up from reference TRBV2 and TRBJ1-5, is EPEVTQTPSHQVTQMGQEVILRCVPISNHLYFYWYRQILGQKVEFLVSFYNNEISEKSEIFDDQFSVERPDGSNFTLKIRSTKLEDSAMYFCASTRDRDGDQPQHFGDGTRLSIL.

The DNA of the CDR3 is TGTGCCAGCAGTTCCCCTCGGGTCGGACAGGGGACCCACGAGCAGTACTTC. This encodes CASSSPRVGQGTHEQYF. V gene TRBV28 combines with J gene TRBJ2-7; 9 bases agree with TRBD1. V shed 4 bases, J shed 5 bases, and the junction held 15 bases outside the gene matches. The CDR3 extends over 17 amino acids. Germline V lookup: CDR1 MDHEN, CDR2 SYDVKM.

This chain uses TRBV6-6 with TRBJ1-1; 7 bases map to TRBD1. This CDR3 is 13 amino acids long. CDR1 and CDR2 from the germline V gene are MNHNY and SVGAGI (reference sequence). Trimming removed 7 bases from V and 4 bases from J; junction bases left unmatched: 6. The CDR3 DNA reads as TGTGCCAGCACGACTACAGGGGTCACTGAAGCTTTCTTT. It encodes CASTTTGVTEAFF.

The chain joins TRBV3-1 (or the pseudogene TRBV3-2) to TRBJ2-7; a possible D gene is TRBD2 (6 bases). The V gene lost 6 bases and the J gene lost 5 bases, with 17 bases spanning the gap. The CDR3 totals 14 residues. Germline V CDR1 and CDR2: LGHDT, YNNKEL (reference sequence). The CDR3 here is CASRPSGSRNEQYF. As DNA, the CDR3 is TGTGCCAGCAGGCCGAGCGGGTCTCGAAACGAGCAGTACTTC.